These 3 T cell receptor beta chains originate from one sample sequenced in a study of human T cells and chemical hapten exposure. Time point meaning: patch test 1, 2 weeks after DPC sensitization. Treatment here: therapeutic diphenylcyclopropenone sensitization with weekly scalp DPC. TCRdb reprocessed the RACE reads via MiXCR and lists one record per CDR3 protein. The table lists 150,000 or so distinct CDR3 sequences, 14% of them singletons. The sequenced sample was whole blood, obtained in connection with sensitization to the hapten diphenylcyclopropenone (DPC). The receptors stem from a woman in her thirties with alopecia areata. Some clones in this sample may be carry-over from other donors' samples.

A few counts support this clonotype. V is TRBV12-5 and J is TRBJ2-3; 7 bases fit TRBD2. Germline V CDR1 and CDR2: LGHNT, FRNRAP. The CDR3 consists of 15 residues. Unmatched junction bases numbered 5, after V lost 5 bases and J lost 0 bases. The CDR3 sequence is CASGGSGTSTDTQYF. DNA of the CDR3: TGTGCTAGTGGTGGGAGCGGGACTAGCACAGATACGCAGTATTTT.

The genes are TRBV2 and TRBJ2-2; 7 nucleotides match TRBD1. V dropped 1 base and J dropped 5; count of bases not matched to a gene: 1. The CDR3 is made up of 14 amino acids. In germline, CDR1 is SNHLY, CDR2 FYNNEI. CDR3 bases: TGTGCCAGCAGTGAAGAACAGGGGACCGGGGAGCTGTTTTTT. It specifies CASSEEQGTGELFF.

The DNA for the CDR3 is TGTGCCAGCAGCGGACGGACAGTGTCCACAGATACGCAGTATTTT. This translates into CASSGRTVSTDTQYF. V and J are TRBV9 and TRBJ2-3, with a possible D match to TRBD1 (6 bases). Per the germline V gene, CDR1 is SGDLS and CDR2 is YYNGEE. CDR3 length equals 15 residues. With 3 bases removed from V and 2 bases from J, the gap between germline ends came to 13 bases. The complete variable domain, with remaining parts taken from reference TRBV9 and TRBJ2-3, reads DSGVTQTPKHLITATGQRVTLRCSPRSGDLSVYWYQQSLDQGLQFLIQYYNGEERAKGNILERFSAQQFPDLHSELNLSSLELGDSALYFCASSGRTVSTDTQYFGPGTRLTVL.